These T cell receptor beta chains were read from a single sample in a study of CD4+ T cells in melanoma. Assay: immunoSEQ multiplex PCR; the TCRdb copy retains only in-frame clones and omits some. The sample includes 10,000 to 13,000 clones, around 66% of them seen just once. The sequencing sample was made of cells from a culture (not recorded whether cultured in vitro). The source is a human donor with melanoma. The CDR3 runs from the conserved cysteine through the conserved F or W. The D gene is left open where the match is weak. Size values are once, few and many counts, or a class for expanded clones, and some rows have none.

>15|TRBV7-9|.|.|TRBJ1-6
TGTGCCAGCAGCCCAAGAAGCTCCTATAATTCACCCCTCCACTTT
CASSPRSSYNSPLHF
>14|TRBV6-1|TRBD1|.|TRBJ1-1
TGTGCCAGCAGCCCCGGGGACAGGGCCACTGAAGCTTTCTTT
CASSPGDRATEAFF
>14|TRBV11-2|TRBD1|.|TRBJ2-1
TGTGCCAGCGGCCGGGACAGGCCCCCCTATGAGCAGTTCTTC
CASGRDRPPYEQFF
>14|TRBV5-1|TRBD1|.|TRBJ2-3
TGCGCCAGCAGCTTGGCAGGGGGCGAAGATACGCAGTATTTT
CASSLAGGEDTQYF
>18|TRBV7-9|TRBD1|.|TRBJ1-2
TGTGCCAGCAGCTTATCCCTCGGTAGGACAGGGACCAACTATGGCTACACCTTC
CASSLSLGRTGTNYGYTF
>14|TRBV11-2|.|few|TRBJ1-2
TGTGCCAGCAGCCGACCGACAGATCGCTATGGCTACACCTTC
CASSRPTDRYGYTF
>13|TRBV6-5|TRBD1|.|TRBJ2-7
TGTGCCAGCAGTAGACAGGGGAGAGGCGAGCAGTACTTC
CASSRQGRGEQYF
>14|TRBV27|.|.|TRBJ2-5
TGTGCCAGCAGTTCTCGGGGGATCCAAGAGACCCAGTACTTC
CASSSRGIQETQYF
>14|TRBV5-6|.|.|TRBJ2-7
TGTGCCAGCAGCCTAACAGGTCGGCTTACGGAGCAGTACTTC
CASSLTGRLTEQYF
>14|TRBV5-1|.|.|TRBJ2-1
TGCGCCAGCAGCTTTGGGCCAGGCTCGGATGAGCAGTTCTTC
CASSFGPGSDEQFF
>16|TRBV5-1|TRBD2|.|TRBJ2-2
TGCGCCAGCAGCTTGGCAGCGGGGCGGGCCACCGGGGAGCTGTTTTTT
CASSLAAGRATGELFF
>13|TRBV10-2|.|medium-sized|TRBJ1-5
TGCGCCAGCAGTGCGGGTGAGGGACAGCCCCAGCATTTT
CASSAGEGQPQHF
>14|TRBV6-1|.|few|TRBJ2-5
TGTGCCAGCAGTGATGTTTGGGGAGTGGAGACCCAGTACTTC
CASSDVWGVETQYF
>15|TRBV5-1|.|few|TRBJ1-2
TGCGCCAGCAGCTTGGAGGGGGGAACAGCCTATGGCTACACCTTC
CASSLEGGTAYGYTF
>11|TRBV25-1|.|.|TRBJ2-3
TGTGCCAGCAGGGCTACGTTCACGCAGTATTTT
CASRATFTQYF
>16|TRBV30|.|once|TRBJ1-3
TGTGCCTGGAGTTCCTACAGTGGGAACTCTGGAAACACCATATATTTT
CAWSSYSGNSGNTIYF
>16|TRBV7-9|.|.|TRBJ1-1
TGTGCCAGCAGCTTAGAATTTGGGGCCAAGAACACTGAAGCTTTCTTT
CASSLEFGAKNTEAFF
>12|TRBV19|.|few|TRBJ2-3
TGTGCCAGTAGTATACAAGGGGCTACGCAGTATTTT
CASSIQGATQYF
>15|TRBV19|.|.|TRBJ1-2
TGTGCCAGTACTTCAGGGACGCGAGCTAACTATGGCTACACCTTC
CASTSGTRANYGYTF
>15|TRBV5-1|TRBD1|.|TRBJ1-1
TGCGCCAGCAGCCGAGAGGGACAGGGGTACACTGAAGCTTTCTTT
CASSREGQGYTEAFF
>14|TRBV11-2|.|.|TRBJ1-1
TGTGCCACCTCCACAGGGATCGGCGACACTGAAGCTTTCTTT
CATSTGIGDTEAFF
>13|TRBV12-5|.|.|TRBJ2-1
TGTGCTAGTGGTTTTCGGGGCCGCAATGAGCAGTTCTTC
CASGFRGRNEQFF
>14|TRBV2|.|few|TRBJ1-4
TGTGCCAGCAGTCCGAGGGGGAGGAATGAAAAACTGTTTTTT
CASSPRGRNEKLFF
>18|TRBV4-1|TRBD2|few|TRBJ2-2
TGCGCCAGCAGCCCTCCACTAGCGGGGGGACCTAACACCGGGGAGCTGTTTTTT
CASSPPLAGGPNTGELFF